Below, 19 T cell receptor beta chains from the same sample are listed, as sequenced in a study of blood T cells in healthy people across ages. A sample-barcoded 5' primer and a J-beta primer mix were used in a second PCR of about 7 to 11 cycles. Each CDR3 protein is one row after TCRdb ran MiXCR on the 5' RACE reads. The data contain hundreds of thousands of distinct CDR3 sequences, roughly 49% of them singletons. Source material: blood. The receptor set was obtained from a woman in her sixties in good health.

The chain uses TRBV5-1 and TRBJ2-7; maybe TRBD1 (6 bases). CDR3 size: 14 residues. The V and J ends lost 2 bases and 5 bases respectively, with 14 bases between them. Germline CDR1 reads SGHRS; CDR2 reads YFSETQ. CDR3 loop: CASSFQGFGNEQYF. CDR3 nucleotide sequence: TGCGCCAGCAGCTTCCAGGGGTTCGGTAACGAGCAGTACTTC.

This chain connects TRBV7-2 to TRBJ2-3, with D uncertain. Germline V lookup: CDR1 SGHTA, CDR2 FQGNSA. The V gene lost 1 base and the J gene lost 6 bases, with 14 bases spanning the gap. CDR3 size: 15 residues. CDR3 nucleotides: TGTGCCAGCAGCTTAGGTCGTGTCCCTGCGGATACGCAGTATTTT. Translation gives CASSLGRVPADTQYF.

The chain joins TRBV7-2 to TRBJ1-2, with 8 bases lining up with TRBD1. Germline lookup yields CDR1 SGHTA and CDR2 FQGNSA. V lost 4 bases to trimming and J lost 7 bases; unmatched junction nucleotides: 5. This CDR3 contains 13 residues. CDR3 in DNA: TGTGCCAGCAGCTCCCAGGGGGCTTTTGGCTACACCTTC. Translation gives CASSSQGAFGYTF.

This chain uses TRBV4-3 with TRBJ1-5; no clear D gene. Germline CDR1 LGHNA, CDR2 YSLEER. The CDR3 runs to 16 residues. V was trimmed by 0 bases and J by 0 bases, leaving 9 bases between them. The CDR3 DNA reads TGCGCCAGCAGCCAAGATGCACACTTTAGCAATCAGCCCCAGCATTTT. Protein sequence: CASSQDAHFSNQPQHF.

The chain joins TRBV10-3 to TRBJ2-7; 10 bases are a match to TRBD2. In germline, CDR1 is ENHRY, CDR2 SYGVKD. With 4 bases clipped from V and 4 bases from J, the junction kept 4 bases outside the gene matches. This CDR3 has 14 amino acids. The CDR3 region has the DNA TGTGCCATCAGTGCTACTAGCGGGAAATACGAGCAGTACTTC. Its protein is CAISATSGKYEQYF.

The chain joins TRBV4-3 to TRBJ2-3, with D uncertain. Germline CDR1 reads LGHNA; CDR2 reads YSLEER. Trimming shortened V by 2 bases and J by 0 bases, and 12 bases separated the two germline ends. The CDR3 spans 16 residues. CDR3: CASSQSSPASTDTQYF. The CDR3 DNA reads TGCGCCAGCAGCCAATCCAGCCCGGCGAGCACAGATACGCAGTATTTT.

This clonotype was recorded a few times. The J gene is TRBJ2-1, the V gene TRBV29-1; the D is unclear. The V gene lost 5 bases and the J gene lost 0 bases, with 11 bases spanning the gap. The CDR3 is 14 residues long. Looked up from germline, CDR1 is SQVTM and CDR2 is ANQGSEA. The CDR3 here is CSVSSELSYNEQFF. The CDR3 coding sequence is TGCAGCGTTTCGTCGGAACTCTCCTACAATGAGCAGTTCTTC.

The chain is built from TRBV29-1 and TRBJ1-5; D gene ambiguous. CDR1 is SQVTM and CDR2 is ANQGSEA in the germline V gene. Trimming cost V 4 bases and J 2 bases, with 12 bases left between them. This CDR3 spans 14 amino acids. This CDR3 reads CSVGDTSGNQPQHF. The CDR3 nucleotides are TGCAGCGTTGGCGACACGTCGGGCAATCAGCCCCAGCATTTT.

The chain links TRBV7-3 to TRBJ2-1, with D possibly matching TRBD2 (6 bases). V lost 5 bases and J lost 5, with 13 bases in between. This CDR3 has 14 residues. Germline CDR1 and CDR2: SGHTA and FQGTGA. The CDR3 DNA follows: TGTGCCAGCAGCCCATACGGGACTGACAATGAGCAGTTCTTC. The encoded protein is CASSPYGTDNEQFF.

This clonotype was observed a handful of times. V is TRBV5-1 and J is TRBJ2-5, with D possibly TRBD1 on 6 matching bases. The CDR3 runs to 11 residues. Per the germline V gene, CDR1 is SGHRS and CDR2 is YFSETQ. V gave up 2 bases and J gave up 8 bases, with 7 bases separating them. CDR3 residues: CASSFRGTQYF. CDR3 in DNA: TGCGCCAGCAGCTTCAGGGGAACCCAGTACTTC.

A word on this clonotype: A junction end diverges from the germline sequence, so it may reflect a read error. The chain links TRBV7-7 to TRBJ2-5, with TRBD1 matching 8 bases. There are 19 residues in the CDR3. In germline, CDR1 is SSHAT, CDR2 FNYEAQ (reference sequence). CDR3 sequence reads: CASSLTPGQETLGDGSQYF. CDR3 DNA sequence: TGTGCTAGCAGCTTAACTCCGGGACAGGAGACTCTAGGGGACGGGTCCCAGTACTTC.

The rearrangement uses TRBV6-2 or TRBV6-3 and TRBJ2-7, with 9 bases fitting TRBD1. Germline CDR1 MNHEY, CDR2 SVGEGT. The ends lost 6 bases at V and 4 bases at J; junction bases unmatched: 10. The CDR3 spans 15 residues. CDR3 DNA: TGTGCCAGCAGCCCCGGGACAGGGATGTCGTACGAGCAGTACTTC. This codes for CASSPGTGMSYEQYF.

This clonotype was seen many times. The V gene is TRBV7-4, the J gene TRBJ2-7; D gene unclear. Trimming cost V 6 bases and J 2 bases, with 11 bases left between them. The CDR3 contains 13 residues. CDR1 and CDR2 (germline): SGHVT, SQSDAQ. The CDR3 DNA sequence: TGTGCCAGCAGTCCCAGGCGAACCTACGAGCAGTACTTC. Translated, it gives CASSPRRTYEQYF.

The chain couples TRBV11-3 to TRBJ2-1; D ambiguous. Trimming stripped 1 base from V and 7 bases from J, with 8 bases between. Germline V gives CDR1 SGHNT, CDR2 YENEEA. The length of the CDR3 is 13 residues. This CDR3 is CASSLVLANEQFF. In nucleotides, the CDR3 is TGTGCCAGCAGCTTAGTGCTGGCTAATGAGCAGTTCTTC.

This clonotype was found a few times. V is TRBV20-1 and J is TRBJ2-7; TRBD2 might be the D (5 bases). This CDR3 comprises 15 residues. Germline V lookup: CDR1 DFQATT, CDR2 SNEGSKA (reference sequence). V lost 6 bases and J 5 bases, leaving 23 bases between the germline ends. In DNA form, the CDR3 reads TGCAGTGCCGTACCTCTCGGAGGTTGGGGAGACGAGCAGTACTTC. This codes for CSAVPLGGWGDEQYF.

The chain carries TRBV20-1 and TRBJ2-1; 10 nucleotides align to TRBD2. The CDR3 consists of 16 residues. Trimming at V came to 4 bases and at J to 0 bases, leaving 6 bases not matched to a gene. Germline assignment: CDR1 DFQATT and CDR2 SNEGSKA (reference sequence). CDR3 in DNA: TGCAGTGCTACCCCCTCTAGCGGGGGCTCCTACAATGAGCAGTTCTTC. The encoded protein is CSATPSSGGSYNEQFF.

The CDR3 sequence: CASSLGLAERYEQYF. CDR3 sequence (DNA): TGTGCCAGCAGCCTTGGACTAGCGGAACGCTACGAGCAGTACTTC. The chain employs TRBV3-1 and TRBJ2-7; 10 positions match TRBD2. V was clipped by 4 bases and J by 3 bases; unmatched bases: 6. Per germline, CDR1 LGHDT and CDR2 YNNKEL (reference sequence). This CDR3 has 15 amino acids.

The CDR3 spells CASSYSLSGVDTQYF. The CDR3 DNA is TGTGCCAGCAGTTACTCGTTGTCGGGAGTAGATACGCAGTATTTT. The genes are TRBV6-5 and TRBJ2-3; D may be TRBD2 (6 bases). This CDR3 spans 15 amino acids. Trimming took off 0 bases at V and 5 bases at J, with 12 bases between the two ends. Germline CDR1 reads MNHEY; CDR2 reads SVGAGI.

There are a few counts of this clonotype. The chain recombines TRBV5-1 with TRBJ2-7; D unresolved. The germline V and J ends were trimmed by 0 bases and 0 bases, with 7 bases remaining between them. The length of the CDR3 is 14 residues. Per the germline V gene, CDR1 is SGHRS and CDR2 is YFSETQ. The CDR3 spells CASSLVGISYEQYF. The CDR3, as DNA: TGCGCCAGCAGCTTGGTAGGGATCTCCTACGAGCAGTACTTC.